The entry below gives a single TCR beta chain sequence along with its context. This entry belongs to a study of OX40 agonist ivuxolimab in advanced cancers. Germline CDR1 and CDR2: SGDLS and YYNGEE. Trimming pared 0 bases from V and 0 bases from J, leaving 9 bases between. The CDR3 is made up of 15 amino acids. Generated by immunoSEQ multiplex PCR, the TCRdb table keeps only in-frame clones and is missing some. The sample holds more than 80,000 clones; less than 95% are singletons and the top ten take around 0.48%. The V and J genes are TRBV9 and TRBJ1-1, with TRBD1 as a possible D gene (6 bases). The source material was CD4+ or CD8+ T cells sorted from blood, sampled in a trial of the OX40 agonist ivuxolimab. This TCR derives from an adult with an advanced solid tumor such as melanoma, head and neck, liver or kidney cancer. The CDR3 sequence is CASSVVGDMNTEAFF. The CDR3 nucleotides read TGTGCCAGCAGCGTAGTTGGGGACATGAACACTGAAGCTTTCTTT.